This T cell receptor (beta chain) was profiled in a study of CD8 T cells in ankylosing spondylitis. General study points: One TCR beta motif, made up of roughly eight highly homologous variants, appeared characteristic of ankylosing spondylitis blood.

This clonotype was picked up many times. Its antigen is unknown. For TCR beta, libraries came from quantitative 5'-RACE with molecular barcodes. TCRdb reprocessed the 5' RACE reads with MiXCR, giving one entry per CDR3 protein. The sample holds under 300,000 distinct CDR3 sequences, 9.5% to 12% seen once. V dropped 1 base and J dropped 2 bases, with 14 bases sitting between them. Germline V gene sequence: CDR1 SGHVS, CDR2 FQNEAQ. This CDR3 is built from 16 residues. The chain combines TRBV7-8 with TRBJ2-5; possible D gene TRBD1, 5 bases. The sequencing input was blood, either unsorted or a sorted T cell fraction (not recorded which). The sequence derives from a male donor with ankylosing spondylitis or in good health (not recorded which). CDR3 nucleotides: TGTGCCAGCAGCTTAGAGCGCCCAGGGCCTCAAGAGACCCAGTACTTC. Protein product: CASSLERPGPQETQYF.